One and the same sample provided the 15 T cell receptor beta chains below, sequenced in a study of blood T cell repertoires in COVID-19. Profiling relied on immunoSEQ multiplex PCR, and the TCRdb table lists in-frame clones only, not all of them. Of about 240,000 clones in the sample, 82% were seen once. Specimen: peripheral blood. Receptor source: a woman of 80 years or more with COVID-19, enrolled during active disease.

The chain joins TRBV27 to TRBJ2-6, with a weak D call TRBD2 (5 bases). The CDR3 totals 13 residues. The V gene lost 6 bases and the J gene lost 11 bases, with 14 bases spanning the gap. Germline loops: CDR1 MNHEY, CDR2 SMNVEV (reference sequence). The CDR3 region is CASSPAVGYVLTF. In DNA, the CDR3 is TGTGCCAGCAGCCCAGCGGTGGGTTACGTCCTGACTTTC.

The rearrangement uses TRBV7-9 and TRBJ2-3, with TRBD1 matching over 11 bases. V gave up 7 bases and J gave up 6 bases; unmatched junction bases: 9. Germline V CDR1 and CDR2: SEHNR, FQNEAQ (reference sequence). The CDR3 has 15 amino acids. The CDR3 is CASTTAGTGGDTQYF. In nucleotides, the CDR3 is TGTGCCAGCACCACGGCCGGGACAGGGGGGGATACGCAGTATTTT. The entire variable domain, with the rest obtained from reference TRBV7-9 and TRBJ2-3, is as follows: DTGVSQNPRHKITKRGQNVTFRCDPISEHNRLYWYRQTLGQGPEFLTYFQNEAQLEKSRLLSDRFSAERPKGSFSTLEIQRTEQGDSAMYLCASTTAGTGGDTQYFGPGTRLTVL.

This clone was seen many times. The V call is TRBV29-1, the J call TRBJ1-2; possible D gene TRBD1, 6 bases. Per the germline V gene, CDR1 is SQVTM and CDR2 is ANQGSEA. CDR3 length: 14 amino acids. V was shortened by 6 bases and J by 7 bases, with 21 bases between the two germline ends. The chain's CDR3 is CSVHRGGVEFGYTF. CDR3 coding DNA: TGCAGCGTCCATCGGGGGGGCGTCGAATTTGGCTACACCTTC. The entire variable domain, with the rest obtained from reference TRBV29-1 and TRBJ1-2, is as follows: SAVISQKPSRDICQRGTSLTIQCQVDSQVTMMFWYRQQPGQSLTLIATANQGSEATYESGFVIDKFPISRPNLTFSTLTVSNMSPEDSSIYLCSVHRGGVEFGYTFGSGTRLTVV.

The chain employs TRBV7-2 and TRBJ2-5, with D possibly TRBD2 on 6 matching bases. Germline V gene data show CDR1 as SGHTA and CDR2 as FQGNSA. With 5 bases removed from V and 5 bases from J, the gap between germline ends came to 18 bases. This CDR3 is 15 amino acids long. CDR3 bases: TGTGCCAGCAGCCCGCTAGGGCTAGCGAGCGAGACCCAGTACTTC. Amino acid sequence: CASSPLGLASETQYF.

V and J are TRBV9 and TRBJ2-6; TRBD1 agrees at 8 bases. Trimming cost V 8 bases and J 1 base; bases outside gene matches: 2. The CDR3 has 14 amino acids. CDR1 and CDR2 (germline): SGDLS, YYNGEE. The CDR3, as DNA: TGTGCCAGTCGACAGGGGTCTGGGGCCAACGTCCTGACTTTC. Translation: CASRQGSGANVLTF. Full variable domain (remainder filled in from reference TRBV9 and TRBJ2-6): DSGVTQTPKHLITATGQRVTLRCSPRSGDLSVYWYQQSLDQGLQFLIQYYNGEERAKGNILERFSAQQFPDLHSELNLSSLELGDSALYFCASRQGSGANVLTFGAGSRLTVL.

J is TRBJ2-7 and V is TRBV3-1 (or the pseudogene TRBV3-2); 8 bases line up with TRBD1. Trimming took 0 bases from V and 4 from J; bases not matched to a gene: 5. This CDR3 is built from 15 residues. Germline-derived CDR1 and CDR2 are LGHDT and YNNKEL (reference sequence). In DNA, the CDR3 is TGTGCCAGCAGCCAAGAGGCAGGGGGCCGGTACGAGCAGTACTTC. Its protein is CASSQEAGGRYEQYF.

The chain joins TRBV5-1 to TRBJ2-2, with 9 positions matching TRBD1. CDR3 length: 14 residues. Unmatched junction bases numbered 2, after V lost 4 bases and J lost 4 bases. Germline V CDR1 and CDR2: SGHRS, YFSETQ. The CDR3 nucleotides are TGCGCCAGCAGCCGGACAGGGGTCACCGGGGAGCTGTTTTTT. Its translation: CASSRTGVTGELFF. The full variable domain, in which reference TRBV5-1 and TRBJ2-2 provide the parts outside the CDR3, is KAGVTQTPRYLIKTRGQQVTLSCSPISGHRSVSWYQQTPGQGLQFLFEYFSETQRNKGNFPGRFSGRQFSNSRSEMNVSTLELGDSALYLCASSRTGVTGELFFGEGSRLTVL.

V is TRBV2 and J is TRBJ2-7; no clear D. V was cut by 4 bases and J by 7 bases, with 8 bases left in between. The CDR3 covers 11 residues. In germline, CDR1 is SNHLY, CDR2 FYNNEI. In DNA, the CDR3 is TGTGCCAGCAGTGCAGGAAGGGAGCAGTACTTC. Translated: CASSAGREQYF.

This clone was found once. The genes are TRBV10-3 and TRBJ2-1, with 7 positions matching TRBD2. Per germline, CDR1 ENHRY and CDR2 SYGVKD. With 0 bases clipped from V and 10 bases from J, the junction kept 21 bases outside the gene matches. This CDR3 comprises 19 residues. The CDR3 coding sequence is TGTGCCATCAGTGAGTCTTACGGGGCTAGCGGAGCTCCCAGAGAAGAGCAGTTCTTC. It specifies CAISESYGASGAPREEQFF.

Written as DNA, the CDR3 is TGTGCCATCACGGAAAGACAAGAGAACACTGAAGCTTTCTTT. Its translation is CAITERQENTEAFF. The chain is built from TRBV10-3 and TRBJ1-1; no clear D gene. The CDR3 loop spans 14 amino acids. Germline V lookup: CDR1 ENHRY, CDR2 SYGVKD. Deletions cut 7 bases from V and 1 base from J, with 13 bases between.

The CDR3 sequence: CASSYTGANYGYTF. The CDR3 nucleotides read TGTGCCAGTAGTTACACCGGGGCTAACTATGGCTACACCTTC. The gene calls are TRBV19 and TRBJ1-2, with D uncertain. The CDR3 consists of 14 residues. The germline V and J ends were trimmed by 5 bases and 0 bases, with 10 bases remaining between them. Looked up from germline, CDR1 is LNHDA and CDR2 is SQIVND (reference sequence).

The V call is TRBV12-3 or TRBV12-4, the J call TRBJ2-7, with TRBD2 matching 7 bases. Trimming took 1 base from V and 8 from J; bases not matched to a gene: 2. This CDR3 region has 12 residues. This CDR3 reads CASSLEGGKQYF. CDR3 in DNA: TGTGCCAGCAGTTTAGAGGGAGGGAAGCAGTACTTC.

This chain connects TRBV6-2 or TRBV6-3 to TRBJ1-5; 7 bases map to TRBD1. The CDR3 runs 15 residues. Trimming removed 5 bases from V and 1 base from J; junction bases left unmatched: 5. Germline CDR1 MNHEY, CDR2 SVGEGT. This CDR3 reads CASSRQGGSNQPQHF. The CDR3 nucleotides read TGTGCCAGCAGTCGTCAGGGGGGAAGCAATCAGCCCCAGCATTTT.

The V call is TRBV14, the J call TRBJ1-6, with D maybe TRBD1 (6 bases). The germline CDR1 and CDR2 sequences are SGHDN and FVKESK. Trimming removed 3 bases from V and 6 bases from J, with 9 bases in between. The CDR3 is 14 residues long. In DNA form, the CDR3 reads TGTGCCAGCAGCCAGGGGACATTTAATTCACCCCTCCACTTT. Protein: CASSQGTFNSPLHF.

The chain is built from TRBV13 and TRBJ2-7, with 12 bases aligning to TRBD2. The V segment lost 0 bases and the J segment 2 bases; nucleotides outside the gene matches: 8. Germline V gene data show CDR1 as PRHDT and CDR2 as FYEKMQ (reference sequence). This CDR3 comprises 18 residues. The CDR3 sequence is CASSLGTSGGHRPYEQYF. In nucleotides, the CDR3 is TGTGCCAGCAGCTTAGGGACTAGCGGGGGCCACCGTCCCTACGAGCAGTACTTC.